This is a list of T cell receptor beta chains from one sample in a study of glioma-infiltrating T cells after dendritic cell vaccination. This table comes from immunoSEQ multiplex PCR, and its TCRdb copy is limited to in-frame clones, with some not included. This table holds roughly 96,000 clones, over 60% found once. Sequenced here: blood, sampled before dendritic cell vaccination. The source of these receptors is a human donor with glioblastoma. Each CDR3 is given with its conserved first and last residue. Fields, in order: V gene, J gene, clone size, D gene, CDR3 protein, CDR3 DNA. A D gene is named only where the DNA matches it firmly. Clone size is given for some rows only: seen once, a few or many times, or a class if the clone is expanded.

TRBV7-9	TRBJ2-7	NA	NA	CASSPGRGTPAYEQYF	TGTGCCAGCAGCCCTGGTAGGGGGACCCCTGCCTACGAGCAGTACTTC
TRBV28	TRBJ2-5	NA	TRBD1	CASTTQQGVGETQYF	TGTGCCAGCACCACCCAACAGGGGGTGGGGGAGACCCAGTACTTC
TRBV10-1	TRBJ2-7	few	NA	CANLTGYEQYF	TGCGCCAACCTTACAGGGTACGAGCAGTACTTC
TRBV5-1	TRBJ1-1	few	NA	CASSLGGHNDNGFF	TGCGCCAGCAGCTTGGGGGGGCATAACGACAACGGTTTCTTT
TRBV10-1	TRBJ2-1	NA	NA	CASSDEREWDEQFF	TGCGCCAGCAGTGATGAACGGGAATGGGATGAGCAGTTCTTC
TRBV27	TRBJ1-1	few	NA	CASSLARGNTEAFF	TGTGCCAGCAGTTTGGCCAGGGGGAACACTGAAGCTTTCTTT
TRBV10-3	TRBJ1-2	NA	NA	CAISETAFNYGYTF	TGTGCCATCAGTGAGACAGCTTTTAACTATGGCTACACCTTC
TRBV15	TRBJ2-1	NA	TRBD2	CATSRTSGRFNEQFF	TGTGCCACCAGCAGAACTAGCGGGAGGTTTAATGAGCAGTTCTTC
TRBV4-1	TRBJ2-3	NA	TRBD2	CASSQDRLAGAPVTDTQYF	TGCGCCAGCAGCCAAGACAGACTAGCGGGGGCCCCCGTCACAGATACGCAGTATTTT
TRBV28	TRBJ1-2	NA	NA	CASRRPRWSNYGYTF	TGTGCCAGCAGGCGACCCAGGTGGTCCAACTATGGCTACACCTTC
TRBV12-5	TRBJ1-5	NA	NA	CASYDAAGNQPQHF	TGTGCTAGTTACGACGCGGCAGGCAATCAGCCCCAGCATTTT
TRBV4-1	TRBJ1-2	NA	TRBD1	CASSLRTGRYPLYGYTF	TGCGCCAGCAGCCTTAGGACAGGGAGGTACCCCCTCTATGGCTACACCTTC
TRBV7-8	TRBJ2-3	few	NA	CASSLAGEAATQYF	TGTGCCAGCAGCTTAGCGGGGGAGGCTGCTACGCAGTATTTT
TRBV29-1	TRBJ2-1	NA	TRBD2	CSVGGASGRIGNEQFF	TGCAGCGTTGGAGGGGCTAGCGGGAGGATAGGGAATGAGCAGTTCTTC
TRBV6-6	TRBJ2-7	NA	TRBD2	CASRLVLAGVYEQYF	TGTGCCAGCAGACTCGTACTAGCGGGAGTATACGAGCAGTACTTC
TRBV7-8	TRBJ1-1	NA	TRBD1	CASSPRTGDTEAFF	TGTGCCAGCAGCCCACGGACAGGGGACACTGAAGCTTTCTTT
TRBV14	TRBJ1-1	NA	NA	CASSQDRGRGAFF	TGTGCCAGCAGCCAAGACAGGGGCCGAGGAGCTTTCTTT
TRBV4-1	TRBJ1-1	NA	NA	CASSHLRQLNTEAFF	TGCGCCAGCAGCCATTTGAGACAGCTAAACACTGAAGCTTTCTTT
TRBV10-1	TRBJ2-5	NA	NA	CASSRQLAWETQYF	TGCGCCAGCAGTAGACAGCTTGCGTGGGAGACCCAGTACTTC
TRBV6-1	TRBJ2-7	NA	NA	CASSPDYQSYEQYF	TGTGCCAGCAGTCCGGACTACCAATCCTACGAGCAGTACTTC
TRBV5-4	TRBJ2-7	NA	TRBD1	CASSSQGAGEQYF	TGTGCCAGCAGCTCACAGGGGGCCGGCGAGCAGTACTTC
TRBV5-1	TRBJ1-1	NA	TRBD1	CASSSRDRGEAFF	TGCGCCAGCAGCAGCCGGGACAGGGGGGAGGCTTTCTTT
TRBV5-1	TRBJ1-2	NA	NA	CASSLTGPLNYGYTF	TGCGCCAGCAGCTTAACAGGGCCCCTTAACTATGGCTACACCTTC
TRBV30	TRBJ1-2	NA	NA	CAWKNYPGHFRRYGYTF	TGTGCCTGGAAAAATTACCCGGGACACTTCCGTCGCTATGGCTACACCTTC